A selection of T cell receptor beta chains follows, all from one sample in a study of cytomegalovirus exposure and HLA in healthy donors. Generated by immunoSEQ multiplex PCR, the TCRdb table keeps only in-frame clones and is missing some. The repertoire includes 250,000 to 350,000 clones, roughly 89% of them detected once, and less than 4% sits in the top ten. The material sequenced was PBMCs. All receptors come from a middle-aged man in good health and CMV-seropositive. CDR3s include the opening cysteine and the closing phenylalanine or tryptophan. The D gene is left open where the match is weak. Size values are once, few and many counts, or a class for expanded clones, and some rows have none.

j_call clone_size d_call v_call cdr3_aa cdr3_nt
TRBJ2-7 NA NA TRBV7-3 CASSLNSGPPYEQYF TGTGCCAGCAGCTTAAATAGCGGACCGCCCTACGAGCAGTACTTC
TRBJ1-1 NA TRBD1 TRBV9 CASSALTGGTNTEAFF TGTGCCAGCAGCGCCCTAACAGGGGGCACGAACACTGAAGCTTTCTTT
TRBJ2-4 once NA TRBV7-9 CASSLAVGRNIQYF TGTGCCAGCAGCTTAGCAGTTGGCAGAAACATTCAGTACTTC
TRBJ1-2 NA NA TRBV5-5 CASSPGAGRYGYTF TGTGCCAGCAGCCCAGGGGCAGGCAGGTATGGCTACACCTTC
TRBJ1-3 few NA TRBV19 CASSMGFIGNTIYF TGTGCCAGTAGTATGGGCTTCATAGGAAACACCATATATTTT
TRBJ1-1 NA NA TRBV7-8 CASSLGSTGRLDMAFF TGTGCCAGCAGCTTAGGGTCCACAGGGAGATTGGATATGGCTTTCTTT
TRBJ2-3 NA NA TRBV5-4 CASLRPGSDTQYF TGTGCCAGCCTTCGGCCAGGGTCAGATACGCAGTATTTT
TRBJ1-2 NA NA TRBV9 CASSVGTQSGYTF TGTGCCAGCAGCGTAGGGACACAAAGTGGCTACACCTTC
TRBJ2-5 NA TRBD2 TRBV2 CASSERGNRETQYF TGTGCCAGCAGTGAGCGGGGGAACAGGGAGACCCAGTACTTC
TRBJ2-5 NA NA TRBV23-1 CASSRRTEETQYF TGCGCCAGCAGTCGCAGGACAGAAGAGACCCAGTACTTC
TRBJ2-1 NA TRBD2 TRBV6-1 CASRLAGGFSNEQFF TGTGCCAGCAGATTAGCGGGAGGGTTTTCTAATGAGCAGTTCTTC
TRBJ1-1 once TRBD1 TRBV6-4 CASSENWTGGVRLGTEAFF TGTGCCAGCAGCGAGAATTGGACAGGGGGCGTTAGGTTGGGCACTGAAGCTTTCTTT
TRBJ2-7 NA NA TRBV28 CASSLFDYEQYF TGTGCCAGCAGCCTATTCGACTACGAGCAGTACTTC
TRBJ2-7 NA NA TRBV7-9 CASSMEGGDEQYF TGTGCCAGCAGCATGGAGGGGGGGGACGAGCAGTACTTC
TRBJ2-2 NA NA TRBV7-3 CASSLTEQGELFF TGTGCCAGCAGCTTAACGGAGCAGGGGGAGCTGTTTTTT
TRBJ2-7 NA NA TRBV5-4 CASSLNGEQYF TGTGCCAGCAGCCTTAACGGGGAGCAGTACTTC
TRBJ2-1 NA TRBD1 TRBV7-3 CASSYSNLRQGGDEQFF TGTGCCAGCAGCTATTCTAACCTTAGACAGGGTGGGGATGAGCAGTTCTTC
TRBJ2-1 NA TRBD1 TRBV19 CASRSDRGHNEQFF TGTGCCAGTAGATCGGACAGGGGGCACAATGAGCAGTTCTTC
TRBJ1-5 NA NA TRBV27 CASSFGGWNQPQHF TGTGCCAGCAGTTTCGGGGGGTGGAATCAGCCCCAGCATTTT
TRBJ1-5 NA TRBD1 TRBV6-5 CASSYDRGRGNQPQHF TGTGCCAGCAGTTACGACAGGGGGCGAGGGAATCAGCCCCAGCATTTT
TRBJ2-5 NA TRBD2 TRBV29-1 CSVEGTSGSWAQYF TGCAGCGTTGAGGGGACTAGCGGGAGTTGGGCCCAGTACTTC
TRBJ2-3 few TRBD2 TRBV4-1 CASSQRGTSGSTDTQYF TGCGCCAGCAGCCAGCGTGGGACTAGCGGTAGCACAGATACGCAGTATTTT
TRBJ2-5 NA TRBD2 TRBV15 CATSRGEGETQYF TGTGCCACCAGCAGAGGGGAGGGGGAGACCCAGTACTTC
TRBJ2-1 NA NA TRBV28 CASSHPPPTQTPYNEQFF TGTGCCAGCAGTCACCCTCCCCCCACTCAGACTCCCTACAATGAGCAGTTCTTC
TRBJ2-3 few TRBD2 TRBV4-1 CASSQVLSGTSTDTQYF TGCGCCAGCAGCCAAGTCCTAAGCGGGACTAGCACAGATACGCAGTATTTT
TRBJ2-7 NA TRBD2 TRBV6-6 CASSGGRAYEQYF TGTGCCAGCAGCGGTGGGAGGGCCTACGAGCAGTACTTC
TRBJ2-5 NA TRBD1 TRBV28 CASSFPTGIQETQYF TGTGCCAGCAGTTTCCCGACAGGGATCCAAGAGACCCAGTACTTC
TRBJ2-1 NA TRBD1 TRBV2 CASRGQENNEQFF TGTGCCAGCAGGGGACAGGAAAACAATGAGCAGTTCTTC
TRBJ2-5 NA NA TRBV19 CASSIGGGYETQYF TGTGCCAGTAGTATCGGAGGAGGGTACGAGACCCAGTACTTC
TRBJ1-1 NA NA TRBV6-5 CASSYGGGTEAFF TGTGCCAGCAGTTACGGGGGGGGCACTGAAGCTTTCTTT
TRBJ2-5 NA NA TRBV28 CASSSSGFQETQYF TGTGCCAGCAGCTCTTCAGGGTTTCAAGAGACCCAGTACTTC
TRBJ1-6 NA TRBD1 TRBV5-1 CASSPRDSDSPLHF TGCGCCAGCAGTCCCCGGGACAGCGATTCACCCCTCCACTTT
TRBJ2-3 NA NA TRBV7-3 CASSPDGRVSDTQYF TGTGCCAGCAGCCCAGACGGCAGGGTATCAGATACGCAGTATTTT
TRBJ2-1 NA TRBD2 TRBV27 CASSRQTYGSGRYAQFF TGTGCCAGCAGTCGCCAAACTTACGGTAGCGGGAGATACGCGCAGTTCTTC
TRBJ2-1 few NA TRBV6-1 CASSGGNEQFF TGTGCCAGCAGCGGAGGCAATGAGCAGTTCTTC
TRBJ2-7 NA NA TRBV18 CASSPGGYEQYF TGTGCCAGCTCACCAGGGGGGTACGAGCAGTACTTC
TRBJ2-1 NA TRBD2 TRBV28 CASSSEGLAGVNEQFF TGTGCCAGCAGTTCTGAGGGACTAGCGGGAGTGAATGAGCAGTTCTTC
TRBJ2-3 few TRBD1 TRBV6-5 CASSYSGQDTDTQYF TGTGCCAGCAGTTACTCGGGACAGGACACAGATACGCAGTATTTT
TRBJ1-5 NA NA TRBV7-2 CASSLAPFNQPQHF TGTGCCAGCAGCTTAGCCCCGTTTAATCAGCCCCAGCATTTT
TRBJ2-3 NA TRBD2 TRBV7-9 CASSHSGRVTDTQYF TGTGCCAGCAGCCATAGCGGGAGGGTCACAGATACGCAGTATTTT
TRBJ1-2 NA TRBD1 TRBV5-1 CASSSRTGFNYGYTF TGCGCCAGCAGCTCGCGGACAGGGTTTAACTATGGCTACACCTTC
TRBJ2-7 NA TRBD1 TRBV18 CASSPGQSSYEQYF TGTGCCAGCTCACCGGGACAGAGCTCCTACGAGCAGTACTTC
TRBJ2-4 NA NA TRBV5-8 CASSLGPWGVAKNIQYF TGTGCCAGCAGCTTGGGCCCGTGGGGAGTAGCCAAAAACATTCAGTACTTC
TRBJ1-5 NA NA TRBV5-6 CASTTGGYSNQPQHF TGTGCCAGCACAACGGGGGGCTATAGCAATCAGCCCCAGCATTTT
TRBJ2-2 NA TRBD2 TRBV27 CASSPLAGELTGELFF TGTGCCAGCAGTCCCTTGGCGGGAGAGCTCACCGGGGAGCTGTTTTTT
TRBJ2-1 NA TRBD2 TRBV28 CASTPTSGRAYNEQFF TGTGCCAGCACCCCGACTAGCGGGAGGGCCTACAATGAGCAGTTCTTC